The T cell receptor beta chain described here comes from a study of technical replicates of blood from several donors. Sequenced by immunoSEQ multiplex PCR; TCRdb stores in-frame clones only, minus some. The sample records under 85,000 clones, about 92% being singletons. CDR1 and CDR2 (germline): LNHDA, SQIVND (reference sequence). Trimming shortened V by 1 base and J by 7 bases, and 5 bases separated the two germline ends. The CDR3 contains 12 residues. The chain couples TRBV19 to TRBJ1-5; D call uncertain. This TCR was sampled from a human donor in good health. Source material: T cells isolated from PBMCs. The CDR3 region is CASSIAGQPQHF. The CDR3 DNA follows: TGTGCCAGTAGTATAGCTGGCCAGCCCCAGCATTTT.